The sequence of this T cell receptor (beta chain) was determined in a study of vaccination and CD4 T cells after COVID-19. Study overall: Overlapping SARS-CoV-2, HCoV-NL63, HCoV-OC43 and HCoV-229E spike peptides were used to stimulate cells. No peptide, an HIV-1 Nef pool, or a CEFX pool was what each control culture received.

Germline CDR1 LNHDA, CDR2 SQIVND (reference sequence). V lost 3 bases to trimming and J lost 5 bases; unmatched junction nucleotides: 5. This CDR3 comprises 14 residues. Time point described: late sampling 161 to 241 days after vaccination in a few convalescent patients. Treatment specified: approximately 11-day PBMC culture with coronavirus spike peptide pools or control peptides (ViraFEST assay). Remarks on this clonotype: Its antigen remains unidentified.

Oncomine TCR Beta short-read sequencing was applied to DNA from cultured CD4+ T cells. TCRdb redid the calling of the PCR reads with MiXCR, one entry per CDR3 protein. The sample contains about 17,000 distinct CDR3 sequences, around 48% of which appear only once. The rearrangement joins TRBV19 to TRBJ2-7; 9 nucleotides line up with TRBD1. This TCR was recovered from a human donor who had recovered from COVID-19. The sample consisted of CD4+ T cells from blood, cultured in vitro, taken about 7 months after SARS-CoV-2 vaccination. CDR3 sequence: CASSIWDRVDEQYF. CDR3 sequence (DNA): TGTGCCAGTAGTATTTGGGACAGGGTCGACGAGCAGTACTTC.